Below are 9 T cell receptor beta chains sequenced from a single sample in a study of OX40 agonist ivuxolimab in advanced cancers. Clones were read by immunoSEQ multiplex PCR, and TCRdb kept only the in-frame ones, dropping some. This table has tens of thousands of clones, roughly four fifths appearing once. The material was CD4+ or CD8+ T cells sorted from blood, obtained in a trial of the OX40 agonist ivuxolimab. The receptors here all came from an adult with an advanced solid tumor such as melanoma, head and neck, liver or kidney cancer.

The rearrangement joins TRBV4-1 to TRBJ1-1, with TRBD1 identical over 7 bases. V dropped 4 bases and J dropped 7; count of bases not matched to a gene: 9. Germline V gene data show CDR1 as MGHRA and CDR2 as YSYEKL. The CDR3 contains 14 residues. The CDR3 sequence: CASSPGTGQREAFF. Written as DNA, the CDR3 is TGCGCCAGCAGCCCCGGTACGGGACAGCGTGAAGCTTTCTTT.

This clone was observed a single time. The identical CDR3 is also encoded by other nucleotide sequences in the sample. The chain recombines TRBV5-6 with TRBJ2-3; TRBD2 aligns across 10 bases. CDR1 is SGHDT and CDR2 is YYEEEE in the germline V gene. This CDR3 has 15 residues. The junction had 9 bases not matched to a gene; V was cut back by 3 bases and J by 8 bases. CDR3 amino acids: CASSSLSGGEATQYF. The CDR3 coding sequence is TGTGCCAGCAGCTCCTTGAGCGGGGGGGAGGCTACGCAGTATTTT. The complete variable domain, with remaining parts taken from reference TRBV5-6 and TRBJ2-3, reads DAGVTQSPTHLIKTRGQQVTLRCSPKSGHDTVSWYQQALGQGPQFIFQYYEEEERQRGNFPDRFSGHQFPNYSSELNVNALLLGDSALYLCASSSLSGGEATQYFGPGTRLTVL.

The J gene is TRBJ1-1, the V gene TRBV18; 10 bases map to TRBD1. This CDR3 region has 16 residues. The germline V gene has CDR1 KGHSH and CDR2 LQKENI. V trimming: 4 bases; J trimming: 5 bases; junction bases outside the gene matches: 10. This CDR3 reads CASSLTGTGVITEAFF. The CDR3 DNA reads as TGTGCCAGCTCACTAACCGGGACAGGGGTTATAACTGAAGCTTTCTTT.

J is TRBJ2-3 and V is TRBV7-3, with a weak D call TRBD2 (6 bases). CDR3 length equals 15 residues. V dropped 3 bases and J dropped 3 bases, with 13 bases sitting between them. Germline-derived CDR1 and CDR2 are SGHTA and FQGTGA. The chain's CDR3 is CASSFAGLLTDTQYF. Here the CDR3 DNA reads TGTGCCAGCAGCTTTGCGGGACTGCTAACAGATACGCAGTATTTT.

The rearrangement joins TRBV28 to TRBJ2-7; TRBD2 aligns across 8 bases. CDR1 MDHEN and CDR2 SYDVKM come from the germline V gene. The CDR3 spans 16 residues. V shed 4 bases, J shed 1 base, and the junction held 9 bases outside the gene matches. The CDR3 DNA reads TGTGCCAGCAGTTCGGGGGGGGCCGCATCTTCCTACGAGCAGTACTTC. It translates to CASSSGGAASSYEQYF.

Written as DNA, the CDR3 is TGTGCCAGCAGTTTCCCGGGGGGGACAGATACGCAGTATTTT. This codes for CASSFPGGTDTQYF. The gene calls are TRBV28 and TRBJ2-3, with 8 bases matching TRBD2. Germline V gene lookup returns CDR1 MDHEN and CDR2 SYDVKM. This CDR3 contains 14 residues. J gave up 3 bases and V 3 bases, and 2 bases lay outside the gene matches.

The chain links TRBV30 to TRBJ1-3; TRBD1 is a possible D gene (5 bases). Trimming took 5 bases from V and 6 from J, leaving 11 bases between them. The CDR3 is 12 residues long. Germline CDR1 is GTSNPN and CDR2 is SVGIG (reference sequence). The DNA of the CDR3 is TGTGCCTGGGACGGGACTAAAAACACCATATATTTT. Translating it yields CAWDGTKNTIYF.

This chain uses TRBV10-3 with TRBJ2-2, with D perhaps matching TRBD1 (5 bases). V was cut by 3 bases and J by 11 bases, with 13 bases left in between. CDR3 length: 13 residues. The germline V gene has CDR1 ENHRY and CDR2 SYGVKD. CDR3 loop: CAISEFQGGELFF. The CDR3 DNA follows: TGTGCCATCAGTGAATTTCAGGGCGGCGAGCTGTTTTTT.

The V and J genes are TRBV5-6 and TRBJ2-1; D tentatively reads TRBD1 or TRBD2 (5 bases each). CDR1 and CDR2 (germline): SGHDT, YYEEEE. Between the trimmed V and J ends, which lost 1 base and 2 bases, there was a span of 10 bases. This CDR3 is 15 amino acids long. The CDR3 nucleotides are TGTGCCAGCAGCTTGTTTGGGGGTGCCTACAATGAGCAGTTCTTC. Amino acid sequence: CASSLFGGAYNEQFF.